What follows describes a single TCR beta chain. TCRdb's copy holds only in-frame clones and misses some; the assay was immunoSEQ multiplex PCR. Of more than 2 million clones listed, 85% to 95% are singletons. The sample is drawn from a study of shared clonotypes between healthy human individuals. Deletions cut 3 bases from V and 0 bases from J, with 16 bases between. Germline values: CDR1 SGHRS, CDR2 YFSETQ. The CDR3 runs to 17 residues. The receptor was derived from a man younger than 35 in good health. The specimen sequenced was naive CD4+ T cells sorted from blood. The subset: CD45RA+ positively selected. The V gene is TRBV5-1, the J gene TRBJ2-1; weak D call: TRBD1 (6 bases). CDR3 DNA sequence: TGCGCCAGCAGCTGGGGGCTGCGGGCTAGCTCCTACAATGAGCAGTTCTTC. Translating it yields CASSWGLRASSYNEQFF.